These T cell receptor beta chains were read from a single sample in a study of blood T cell repertoires in COVID-19. The table came from immunoSEQ multiplex PCR; TCRdb's copy has only in-frame clones and leaves some out. The repertoire holds under 150,000 clones, with about 87% as singletons. The material sequenced was peripheral blood. Source of these receptors: a human donor in a cohort sampled during active COVID-19. Each CDR3 is given with its conserved first and last residue. D genes are given only for firm matches. Rows give clone size only sometimes, using once, few, many, or a class for an expanded clone.

clone_size	v_call	j_call	d_call	cdr3_aa	cdr3_nt
few	TRBV6-5	TRBJ2-1	-	CASRQRWNEQFF	TGTGCCAGCAGGCAGAGGTGGAATGAGCAGTTCTTC
-	TRBV12-3/TRBV12-4	TRBJ2-3	-	CASSSYRDTQYF	TGTGCCAGCAGTTCCTACAGGGATACGCAGTATTTT
once	TRBV27	TRBJ2-1	TRBD1	CASSLSPPDRESYNEQFF	TGTGCCAGCAGTTTATCCCCTCCAGACAGGGAGTCCTACAATGAGCAGTTCTTC
few	TRBV19	TRBJ1-5	TRBD1	CASSLRDRGSGQPQHF	TGTGCCAGTAGTCTTAGGGACAGGGGGAGTGGACAGCCCCAGCATTTT
-	TRBV11-2	TRBJ1-4	-	CASSLWRNEKLFF	TGTGCCAGCAGCTTATGGAGGAATGAAAAACTGTTTTTT
-	TRBV5-4	TRBJ1-1	-	CASSLATGNTEAFF	TGTGCCAGCAGCTTGGCGACAGGGAACACTGAAGCTTTCTTT
-	TRBV6-5	TRBJ1-1	-	CASSYSPGAHTEAFF	TGTGCCAGCAGTTACTCTCCAGGGGCCCACACTGAAGCTTTCTTT
-	TRBV5-1	TRBJ2-5	-	CASSLVSTETQYF	TGCGCCAGCAGCTTGGTTAGTACTGAGACCCAGTACTTC
once	TRBV9	TRBJ2-6	-	CASSAGTPPAGANVLTF	TGTGCCAGCAGCGCCGGGACACCTCCTGCTGGGGCCAACGTCCTGACTTTC
-	TRBV3-1/TRBV3-2	TRBJ2-7	-	CASSQGSYEQYF	TGTGCCAGCAGCCAAGGGAGCTACGAGCAGTACTTC
-	TRBV20-1	TRBJ2-1	-	CSASVGTPYNEQFF	TGCAGTGCTAGTGTCGGGACACCTTACAATGAGCAGTTCTTC
once	TRBV19	TRBJ2-7	TRBD1	CASSIDRGTVGEQYF	TGTGCCAGTAGTATAGATCGAGGGACAGTTGGCGAGCAGTACTTC
-	TRBV5-4	TRBJ1-1	-	CASSLGGGALSEAFF	TGTGCCAGCAGCTTAGGGGGGGGCGCGTTATCTGAAGCTTTCTTT
-	TRBV14	TRBJ2-1	TRBD2	CASSQLLAGGPNEQFF	TGTGCCAGCAGCCAACTCCTAGCGGGGGGGCCTAATGAGCAGTTCTTC
-	TRBV5-4	TRBJ2-3	-	CASSGQGADTQYF	TGTGCCAGCAGCGGGCAGGGCGCAGATACGCAGTATTTT
-	TRBV5-1	TRBJ2-5	TRBD2	CASSLKLAGGQETQYF	TGCGCCAGCAGCTTGAAGCTAGCGGGGGGCCAAGAGACCCAGTACTTC
-	TRBV7-9	TRBJ2-1	-	CASSHSSSYNEQFF	TGTGCCAGCAGCCACAGCAGCTCCTACAATGAGCAGTTCTTC
-	TRBV6-2/TRBV6-3	TRBJ1-2	-	CASSYSSSGYTF	TGTGCCAGCAGTTACTCGAGTTCCGGCTACACCTTC
once	TRBV30	TRBJ2-5	-	CAWSFGGAQETQYF	TGTGCCTGGAGCTTCGGTGGGGCCCAAGAGACCCAGTACTTC
-	TRBV29-1	TRBJ2-2	TRBD2	CSVVGLENTGELFF	TGCAGCGTTGTGGGACTAGAGAACACCGGGGAGCTGTTTTTT
-	TRBV24-1	TRBJ2-2	-	CATSDSATRNTGELFF	TGTGCCACCAGTGATTCCGCCACTAGAAACACCGGGGAGCTGTTTTTT
-	TRBV3-1/TRBV3-2	TRBJ2-2	-	CASSQRDTNTGELFF	TGTGCCAGCAGCCAACGGGATACGAACACCGGGGAGCTGTTTTTT
once	TRBV19	TRBJ1-5	-	CASRGRPNQPQHF	TGTGCCAGTAGGGGGCGGCCGAATCAGCCCCAGCATTTT
-	TRBV27	TRBJ2-5	TRBD1	CASSLSSLGQGASETQYF	TGTGCCAGCAGTTTATCGAGTTTGGGACAGGGGGCGTCGGAGACCCAGTACTTC
-	TRBV9	TRBJ1-6	TRBD1	CASSVNDRVGEVYNSPLHF	TGTGCCAGCAGCGTAAACGACAGGGTGGGGGAAGTCTATAATTCACCCCTCCACTTT
once	TRBV20-1	TRBJ2-1	TRBD2	CSASSGGAAFYNEQFF	TGCAGTGCTAGTAGCGGGGGGGCCGCTTTCTACAATGAGCAGTTCTTC
-	TRBV6-6	TRBJ2-5	TRBD1	CASSYTGQGALGTQYF	TGTGCCAGCAGTTACACTGGACAGGGGGCTTTGGGGACCCAGTACTTC
-	TRBV4-2	TRBJ2-5	-	CASSPLGGGETQYF	TGTGCCAGCAGCCCACTAGGGGGGGGAGAGACCCAGTACTTC
-	TRBV6-5	TRBJ2-1	-	CAGARDSSYNEQFF	TGTGCCGGGGCGCGGGACAGCTCCTACAATGAGCAGTTCTTC
-	TRBV4-3	TRBJ2-5	TRBD2	CASSQEGVAGETQYF	TGCGCCAGCAGCCAAGAGGGGGTAGCGGGGGAGACCCAGTACTTC
-	TRBV5-4	TRBJ2-1	TRBD2	CASSLGTSGGGYNEQFF	TGTGCCAGCAGCTTGGGGACTAGCGGGGGAGGATACAATGAGCAGTTCTTC
-	TRBV2	TRBJ1-5	-	CASTRDNQPQHF	TGTGCCAGCACCAGGGATAATCAGCCCCAGCATTTT
-	TRBV19	TRBJ1-4	-	CASSISGRLNEKLFF	TGTGCCAGTAGTATAAGCGGCAGGCTTAATGAAAAACTGTTTTTT
few	TRBV30	TRBJ1-5	-	CAWTPQGYDQPQHF	TGTGCCTGGACGCCACAGGGCTACGATCAGCCCCAGCATTTT
-	TRBV4-3	TRBJ2-3	TRBD1	CASSLRQGYTDTQYF	TGCGCCAGCAGCCTTCGACAGGGTTACACAGATACGCAGTATTTT
-	TRBV2	TRBJ2-3	TRBD2	CASSQTSGSTDTQYF	TGTGCCAGCAGTCAGACTAGCGGGAGCACAGATACGCAGTATTTT
-	TRBV4-2	TRBJ2-6	TRBD1	CASSQGQGAVGANVLTF	TGTGCCAGCAGCCAAGGACAGGGGGCGGTTGGGGCCAACGTCCTGACTTTC
-	TRBV27	TRBJ2-5	TRBD2	CASGQLQASGKETQYF	TGTGCCAGCGGTCAACTGCAGGCTAGCGGAAAAGAGACCCAGTACTTC
-	TRBV27	TRBJ1-5	-	CASSSPRRDIYQPQHF	TGTGCCAGCAGTTCCCCCCGCCGGGACATTTATCAGCCCCAGCATTTT
-	TRBV19	TRBJ1-5	-	CASRRVADSNQPQHF	TGTGCCAGTAGGAGAGTAGCTGATAGCAATCAGCCCCAGCATTTT
-	TRBV7-3	TRBJ2-7	-	CASSSYREGEQYF	TGTGCCAGCAGCTCATACAGGGAAGGGGAGCAGTACTTC
-	TRBV11-2	TRBJ2-2	-	CASSFGEAGELFF	TGTGCCAGCAGCTTCGGGGAGGCCGGGGAGCTGTTTTTT
-	TRBV27	TRBJ1-1	-	CASSLAFRGTEAFF	TGTGCCAGCAGTTTAGCTTTTCGGGGCACTGAAGCTTTCTTT
once	TRBV27	TRBJ1-4	-	CASTPTTSKREKLFF	TGTGCCAGCACCCCTACCACCTCAAAGCGTGAAAAACTGTTTTTT
-	TRBV24-1	TRBJ1-2	-	CATSDVPGTDGYTF	TGTGCCACCAGTGATGTCCCCGGTACAGATGGCTACACCTTC